Included here is one T cell receptor (beta chain) sequence, with context. These data are taken from a study of blood T cells in healthy people across ages. Every donor contributed around 10 milliliters of peripheral blood by blood draw. The CDR3 extends over 16 amino acids. V shed 3 bases and J 2 bases; nucleotides not matched to a gene: 3. Germline V CDR1 and CDR2: SEHNR, FQNEAQ (reference sequence). Alongside a J-beta primer mix, a sample-barcoded 5' primer served in a second PCR lasting about 7 to 11 cycles. TCRdb itself ran the 5' RACE reads through MiXCR, one entry per CDR3 protein. The table shows more than 650,000 distinct CDR3 sequences, with about a fifth occurring only once.

The receptor comes from a man aged 65-85 years in good health. V usage is TRBV7-9 and J usage is TRBJ2-2; 10 positions agree with TRBD2. Input material: blood. CDR3: CASSFWTSGNTGELFF. The CDR3 nucleotides read TGTGCCAGCAGCTTCTGGACTAGCGGTAACACCGGGGAGCTGTTTTTT.